The 2 T cell receptor beta chains given below trace back to one sample, sequenced in a study of blood T cell repertoires in COVID-19. TCRdb's table, derived via immunoSEQ multiplex PCR, lists solely in-frame clones and lacks some. The sample carries approximately 180,000 clones, around 76% recorded once. Sequenced material: PBMCs or T cells enriched from blood (not recorded which). Every receptor here comes from a woman aged 45 to 65 with acute COVID-19.

This sequence joins TRBV9 and TRBJ1-6, with D tentatively TRBD1 (6 bases). CDR1 is SGDLS and CDR2 is YYNGEE in the germline V gene. This CDR3 region has 15 residues. The germline V and J ends were trimmed by 0 bases and 7 bases, with 11 bases remaining between them. CDR3 sequence: CASSVDGQGNSPLHF. In DNA form, the CDR3 reads TGTGCCAGCAGCGTAGACGGGCAGGGGAATTCACCCCTCCACTTT. Supplemented by reference TRBV9 and TRBJ1-6, the full variable domain reads DSGVTQTPKHLITATGQRVTLRCSPRSGDLSVYWYQQSLDQGLQFLIQYYNGEERAKGNILERFSAQQFPDLHSELNLSSLELGDSALYFCASSVDGQGNSPLHFGNGTRLTVT.

The chain joins TRBV4-1 to TRBJ2-5; D might be TRBD2 (7 bases). The CDR3 contains 16 residues. Germline CDR1 reads MGHRA; CDR2 reads YSYEKL. V was shortened by 0 bases and J by 3 bases, with 14 bases between the two germline ends. The CDR3 protein is CASSQDIGGGKETQYF. The CDR3 DNA is TGCGCCAGCAGCCAAGATATAGGGGGGGGGAAAGAGACCCAGTACTTC.